These 29 T cell receptor beta chains were sequenced from one sample in a study of T cell responses to AZD1222 COVID-19 vaccine. The repertoire was sequenced with immunoSEQ multiplex PCR; TCRdb's copy has only in-frame clones and lacks some. The table includes 75,000 to 95,000 clones, more than 70% detected once. The sequences come from peripheral blood, collected on day 0 of AZD1222 vaccination. The origin of the receptors is an adult in good health.

The rearrangement links TRBV3-1 (or the pseudogene TRBV3-2) to TRBJ1-2; D may be TRBD1 (5 bases). Germline V gives CDR1 LGHDT, CDR2 YNNKEL (reference sequence). V was trimmed by 3 bases and J by 7 bases, leaving 15 bases between them. The length of the CDR3 is 14 residues. The CDR3 DNA sequence: TGTGCCAGCAGCCATTTTTCAGAAAGGGGTGGCTACACCTTC. Its protein is CASSHFSERGGYTF.

The V call is TRBV24-1, the J call TRBJ2-2; D remains unclear. Germline CDR1 and CDR2: KGHDR and SFDVKD. CDR3 size: 13 residues. V lost 9 bases, J lost 6 bases, and 13 bases lay in between. In DNA, the CDR3 is TGTGCCACCGGCGGAGACGGGTCCGGGGAGCTGTTTTTT. Its translation: CATGGDGSGELFF.

This chain uses TRBV10-3 with TRBJ2-5; D may be TRBD2 (7 bases). Germline V gives CDR1 ENHRY, CDR2 SYGVKD. The CDR3 runs 16 residues. The V end was cut by 6 bases, the J end by 0 bases, with 17 bases between. CDR3 residues: CAIRGGGDAHQETQYF. CDR3 in DNA: TGTGCCATCAGGGGAGGGGGGGACGCGCACCAAGAGACCCAGTACTTC.

This clone was seen a few times. The chain is built from TRBV7-9 and TRBJ1-5, with D perhaps matching TRBD1 (6 bases). CDR1 is SEHNR, CDR2 FQNEAQ, per germline (reference sequence). Trimming removed 4 bases from V and 7 bases from J, with 14 bases in between. The CDR3 extends over 14 amino acids. DNA for the CDR3: TGTGCCAGCAGCTACCCAGGGGAGGGGCAGCCCCAGCATTTT. This sequence encodes CASSYPGEGQPQHF.

This clone was detected once. This chain uses TRBV5-1 with TRBJ1-1; D remains unclear. Germline V gene data show CDR1 as SGHRS and CDR2 as YFSETQ. Trimming pared 2 bases from V and 1 base from J, leaving 9 bases between. The CDR3 sequence is 14 residues long. CDR3 nucleotides: TGCGCCAGCAGCTTTCAACCGGGGAACACTGAAGCTTTCTTT. Amino acid sequence: CASSFQPGNTEAFF.

The chain combines TRBV6-6 with TRBJ2-7, with D perhaps TRBD1 or TRBD2 (7 bases each). The CDR3 contains 16 residues. V lost 6 bases and J 2 bases, leaving 20 bases between the germline ends. Germline V CDR1 and CDR2: MNHNY, SVGAGI (reference sequence). The CDR3 region has the DNA TGTGCCAGCAGAATCGGGGGAGGGGGCTCCCCCTACGAGCAGTACTTC. Protein: CASRIGGGGSPYEQYF.

To note about this clone: A junction boundary mismatches the germline segment, possibly from a read error. CDR3: CASILQGLGLETQYF. In nucleotides, the CDR3 is TGTGCCAGCATCTTGCAAGGACTAGGATTGGAGACCCAGTACTTC. This chain links TRBV5-8 with TRBJ2-5, with 7 bases lining up with TRBD2. The CDR3 has 15 amino acids. CDR1 SGHTS and CDR2 YDEGEE come from the germline V gene.

V is TRBV11-2 and J is TRBJ1-1; a weak D match, TRBD1 (5 bases). CDR1 and CDR2 (germline): SGHAT, FQNNGV. The CDR3 has 16 residues. The ends were cut back, 3 bases at V and 3 bases at J, with 17 bases in the middle. The chain's CDR3 is CASSFPTGAGDTEAFF. CDR3 sequence (DNA): TGTGCCAGCAGCTTCCCTACCGGGGCCGGGGACACTGAAGCTTTCTTT.

The chain joins TRBV28 to TRBJ1-4; no clear D gene. Germline CDR1 is MDHEN and CDR2 is SYDVKM. V lost 4 bases to trimming and J lost 8 bases, with 11 bases between them. There are 13 residues in the CDR3. The CDR3 is CASSSPGYEKLFF. CDR3 coding DNA: TGTGCCAGCAGTTCCCCGGGCTACGAAAAACTGTTTTTT.

V and J are TRBV24-1 and TRBJ1-2, with no clear D. Germline CDR1 is KGHDR and CDR2 is SFDVKD. V was trimmed by 0 bases and J by 6 bases, leaving 10 bases between them. The CDR3 length is 14 residues. CDR3 sequence (DNA): TGTGCCACCAGTGATTTGGGCCAAGGAGATGGCTACACCTTC. Translation gives CATSDLGQGDGYTF.

The V call is TRBV7-2, the J call TRBJ2-3; D is undetermined. This CDR3 comprises 12 residues. CDR1 SGHTA and CDR2 FQGNSA come from the germline V gene. Deletions cut 3 bases from V and 0 bases from J, with 1 base between. CDR3: CASSFSTDTQYF. CDR3 nucleotides: TGTGCCAGCAGCTTTAGCACAGATACGCAGTATTTT.

This clone came up a few times. The chain links TRBV7-2 to TRBJ1-5; D gene unclear. The CDR3 covers 13 residues. Germline V gives CDR1 SGHTA, CDR2 FQGNSA. V lost 1 base and J lost 3, with 4 bases in between. The DNA of the CDR3 is TGTGCCAGCAGCTTAGGCCCCAATCAGCCCCAGCATTTT. Protein product: CASSLGPNQPQHF.

The chain joins TRBV6-2 or TRBV6-3 to TRBJ2-7; possible D gene TRBD2, 5 bases. The CDR3 sequence is 15 residues long. Trimming took 6 bases from V and 2 from J, leaving 17 bases between them. Germline V gene data show CDR1 as MNHEY and CDR2 as SVGEGT. The CDR3 coding sequence is TGTGCCAGCAGCCCTTTGGGGAGTAGGGCCTACGAGCAGTACTTC. Encoded protein: CASSPLGSRAYEQYF.

This sequence joins TRBV3-1 (or the pseudogene TRBV3-2) and TRBJ1-6; D is ambiguous. Looked up from germline, CDR1 is LGHDT and CDR2 is YNNKEL (reference sequence). Trimming pared 4 bases from V and 8 bases from J, leaving 18 bases between. CDR3 size: 16 residues. The CDR3 sequence is CASSPHGWGGDSPLHF. In nucleotides, the CDR3 is TGTGCCAGCAGCCCCCACGGGTGGGGAGGCGATTCACCCCTCCACTTT.

This clone has more than one count but fewer than ten. The rearrangement joins TRBV4-3 to TRBJ2-7, with TRBD2 matching over 9 bases. With 3 bases clipped from V and 4 bases from J, the junction kept 16 bases outside the gene matches. This CDR3 spans 18 amino acids. CDR1 and CDR2 (germline): LGHNA, YSLEER. The CDR3 coding sequence is TGCGCCAGCAGCCAGGATCTCACCGGGACTAGCTTTCCTTACGAGCAGTACTTC. Residues: CASSQDLTGTSFPYEQYF.

The J gene is TRBJ1-2, the V gene TRBV7-9; D not certain. This CDR3 region has 14 residues. V was pared by 0 bases and J by 2 bases, with 7 bases between. Germline assignment: CDR1 SEHNR and CDR2 FQNEAQ (reference sequence). The DNA of the CDR3 is TGTGCCAGCAGCTTAGCTCCGGTAAACTATGGCTACACCTTC. It encodes CASSLAPVNYGYTF.

This CDR3 reads CASSLSRGRGVGGYTF. In DNA, the CDR3 is TGTGCCAGCAGCTTGTCTCGGGGCAGGGGAGTGGGTGGCTACACCTTC. The chain uses TRBV7-9 and TRBJ1-2; tentatively, D is TRBD1 (6 bases). Trimming took 3 bases from V and 7 from J, leaving 21 bases between them. The CDR3 has 16 amino acids. Germline CDR1 and CDR2: SEHNR and FQNEAQ (reference sequence).

This sequence joins TRBV2 and TRBJ1-1, with D possibly matching TRBD1 (5 bases). This CDR3 has 12 amino acids. Looked up from germline, CDR1 is SNHLY and CDR2 is FYNNEI. Trimming took off 7 bases at V and 6 bases at J, with 12 bases between the two ends. CDR3: CASTWRGAEAFF. CDR3 sequence (DNA): TGTGCCAGCACCTGGCGGGGGGCTGAAGCTTTCTTT.

The CDR3, as DNA: TGCAGCGTTGGGGCAGCGCTTAACTATGGCTACACCTTC. This gives the protein CSVGAALNYGYTF. V and J are TRBV29-1 and TRBJ1-2; D gene unclear. The CDR3 loop spans 13 amino acids. V lost 4 bases to trimming and J lost 1 base, with 10 bases between them. CDR1 is SQVTM and CDR2 is ANQGSEA in the germline V gene.

The rearrangement links TRBV7-9 to TRBJ1-6; TRBD1 matches 7 bases. CDR1 and CDR2 (germline): SEHNR, FQNEAQ (reference sequence). The CDR3 has 14 residues. V was clipped by 6 bases and J by 9 bases; unmatched bases: 8. The CDR3 coding sequence is TGTGCCAGCAGGGAGGGACAGCATACTTCACCCCTCCACTTT. Protein product: CASREGQHTSPLHF.

The CDR3 nucleotides are TGTGCCAGCAGCTTCGGGACAGGGGCTGAAGCTTTCTTT. It specifies CASSFGTGAEAFF. The chain uses TRBV7-9 and TRBJ1-1; 10 nucleotides line up with TRBD1. This CDR3 has 13 amino acids. The V gene end was trimmed by 3 bases and the J gene end by 6 bases; junction bases not matched to a gene: 1. Germline V gene lookup returns CDR1 SEHNR and CDR2 FQNEAQ (reference sequence).

This chain joins TRBV10-3 and TRBJ2-7; perhaps TRBD1 as D (5 bases). V shed 5 bases and J shed 1 base, with 12 bases lying between them. Germline assignment: CDR1 ENHRY and CDR2 SYGVKD. The CDR3 covers 14 residues. CDR3 nucleotides: TGTGCCATCAGTCCCGAAGGGGCGTCCTACGAGCAGTACTTC. Translated: CAISPEGASYEQYF.

The chain employs TRBV24-1 and TRBJ2-1; 8 nucleotides agree with TRBD2. J gave up 0 bases and V 2 bases, and 2 bases lay outside the gene matches. From germline, CDR1 is KGHDR and CDR2 SFDVKD. The CDR3 loop spans 16 amino acids. CDR3 amino acids: CATSDSSGFSYNEQFF. CDR3 coding DNA: TGTGCCACCAGTGATTCTAGCGGGTTCTCCTACAATGAGCAGTTCTTC.

The J gene is TRBJ1-4, the V gene TRBV7-9, with 10 bases lining up with TRBD1. CDR1 and CDR2 (germline): SEHNR, FQNEAQ (reference sequence). V trimming: 5 bases; J trimming: 5 bases; junction bases outside the gene matches: 5. This CDR3 has 15 residues. CDR3 nucleotide sequence: TGTGCCAGCAGCCCGTCGACAGGGGGCAATGAAAAACTGTTTTTT. Its translation: CASSPSTGGNEKLFF.

The chain employs TRBV19 and TRBJ1-1; TRBD1 is a possible D gene (5 bases). Germline V gene sequence: CDR1 LNHDA, CDR2 SQIVND (reference sequence). This CDR3 comprises 15 residues. The V end was cut by 3 bases, the J end by 4 bases, with 15 bases between. The CDR3 region is CASSIRQRAGTEAFF. The CDR3 coding sequence is TGTGCCAGTAGTATCCGACAGCGTGCGGGCACTGAAGCTTTCTTT.

The rearrangement joins TRBV19 to TRBJ2-7, with D possibly TRBD1 on 6 matching bases. V lost 6 bases and J 0 bases, leaving 15 bases between the germline ends. The germline V gene encodes CDR1 LNHDA and CDR2 SQIVND (reference sequence). This CDR3 has 15 residues. CDR3 sequence reads: CASSTTGRRSYEQYF. The DNA for the CDR3 is TGTGCCAGTAGCACGACAGGACGTCGCTCCTACGAGCAGTACTTC.

This clone was picked up many times. The genes are TRBV6-5 and TRBJ1-6; D may be TRBD1 (5 bases). Trimming shortened V by 4 bases and J by 10 bases, and 17 bases separated the two germline ends. The CDR3 extends over 15 amino acids. Germline CDR1 reads MNHEY; CDR2 reads SVGAGI. CDR3 sequence: CASSSKKRGLSPLHF. CDR3 coding DNA: TGTGCCAGCAGTTCCAAAAAAAGGGGATTGTCACCCCTCCACTTT.

This rearrangement joins TRBV7-9 to TRBJ2-5, with 7 bases matching TRBD1. The V gene end was trimmed by 5 bases and the J gene end by 5 bases; junction bases not matched to a gene: 8. This CDR3 is built from 14 residues. The V gene's germline CDR1 is SEHNR and CDR2 FQNEAQ (reference sequence). The DNA of the CDR3 is TGTGCCAGCAGCCCTAGGACAGGTTACGAGACCCAGTACTTC. Encoded protein: CASSPRTGYETQYF.

This clone was recorded only once. Here the CDR3 DNA reads TGTGCCAGCAGTTTAAGGTCAGGGGATGGCTACACCTTC. Translating gives CASSLRSGDGYTF. The chain has TRBV27 and TRBJ1-2, with D possibly being TRBD1 (6 bases). CDR3 length: 13 residues. Per germline, CDR1 MNHEY and CDR2 SMNVEV (reference sequence). The V end was cut by 2 bases, the J end by 6 bases, with 10 bases between.